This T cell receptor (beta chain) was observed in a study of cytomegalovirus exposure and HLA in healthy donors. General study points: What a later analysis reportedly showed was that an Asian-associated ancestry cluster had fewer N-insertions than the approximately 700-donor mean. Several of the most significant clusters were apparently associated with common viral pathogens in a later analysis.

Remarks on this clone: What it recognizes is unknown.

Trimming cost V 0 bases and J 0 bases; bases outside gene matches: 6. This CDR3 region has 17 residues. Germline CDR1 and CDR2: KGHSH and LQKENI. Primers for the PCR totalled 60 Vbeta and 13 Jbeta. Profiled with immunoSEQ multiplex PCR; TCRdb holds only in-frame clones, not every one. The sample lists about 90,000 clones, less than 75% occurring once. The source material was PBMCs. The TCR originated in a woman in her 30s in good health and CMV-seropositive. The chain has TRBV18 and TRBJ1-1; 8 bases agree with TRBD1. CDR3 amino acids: CASSPPNRGTMNTEAFF. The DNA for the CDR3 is TGTGCCAGCTCACCACCCAACAGGGGGACGATGAACACTGAAGCTTTCTTT.